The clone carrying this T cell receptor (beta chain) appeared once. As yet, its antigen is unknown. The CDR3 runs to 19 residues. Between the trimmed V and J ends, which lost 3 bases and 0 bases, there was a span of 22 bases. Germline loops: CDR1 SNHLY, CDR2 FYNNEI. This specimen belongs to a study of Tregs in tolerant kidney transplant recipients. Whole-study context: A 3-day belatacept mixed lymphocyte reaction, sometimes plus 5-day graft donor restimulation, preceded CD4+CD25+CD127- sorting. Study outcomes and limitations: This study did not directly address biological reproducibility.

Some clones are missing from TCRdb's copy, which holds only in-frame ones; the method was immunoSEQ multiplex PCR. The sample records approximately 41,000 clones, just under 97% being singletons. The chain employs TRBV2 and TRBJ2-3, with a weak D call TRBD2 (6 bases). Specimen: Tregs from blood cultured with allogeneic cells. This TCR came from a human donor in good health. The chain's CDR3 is CASSDPPGWAGPSTDTQYF. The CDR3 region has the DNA TGTGCCAGCAGTGACCCCCCTGGGTGGGCGGGGCCTAGCACAGATACGCAGTATTTT.